The entry that follows covers one T cell receptor beta chain sequence. Original processing notes: Amplification of reference gene primers was used by the study to estimate nucleated cell counts. The repertoire was sequenced with immunoSEQ multiplex PCR; TCRdb's copy has only in-frame clones and lacks some. From that table come the V and J calls and clone size; the DNA was used to work out D and trimming. The sample lists about 50,000 clones, more than 90% occurring once. This specimen comes from a study of blood T cell repertoires in COVID-19. Looking at the study overall: The United States, Italy and Spain provided the acute and convalescent COVID-19 samples. PBMCs, B-cell-depleted T cells, or T cells were the source of the cDNA or gDNA that made up the material.

Unmatched junction bases numbered 5, after V lost 5 bases and J lost 8 bases. The CDR3 totals 14 residues. Germline V gene data show CDR1 as SGHAT and CDR2 as FQNNGV. V and J are TRBV11-2 and TRBJ1-6; 8 bases map to TRBD1. The receptor comes from an elderly woman with acute or convalescent COVID-19. The specimen was peripheral blood. The CDR3 is CASSQTGAYSPLHF. CDR3 DNA sequence: TGTGCCAGCAGCCAGACAGGGGCTTATTCACCCCTCCACTTT.